This T cell receptor beta chain stems from a study of T cell changes during pregnancy in multiple sclerosis. From germline, CDR1 is SGHRS and CDR2 YFSETQ. CDR3 length: 13 amino acids. Trimming cost V 2 bases and J 0 bases, with 6 bases left between them. Some clones are missing from TCRdb's copy, which holds only in-frame ones; the method was immunoSEQ multiplex PCR. The sample has under 100,000 clones; about 94% are singletons. V is TRBV5-1 and J is TRBJ2-7, with D unresolved. This TCR derives from a female donor with multiple sclerosis, enrolled in a pregnancy study. Sequencing was performed on peripheral blood, taken in the third trimester of pregnancy. For the CDR3, the DNA is TGCGCCAGCAGCTTCTCAGTCTCCTACGAGCAGTACTTC. It specifies CASSFSVSYEQYF. The variable domain in full, completed from reference TRBV5-1 and TRBJ2-7, reads KAGVTQTPRYLIKTRGQQVTLSCSPISGHRSVSWYQQTPGQGLQFLFEYFSETQRNKGNFPGRFSGRQFSNSRSEMNVSTLELGDSALYLCASSFSVSYEQYFGPGTRLTVT.